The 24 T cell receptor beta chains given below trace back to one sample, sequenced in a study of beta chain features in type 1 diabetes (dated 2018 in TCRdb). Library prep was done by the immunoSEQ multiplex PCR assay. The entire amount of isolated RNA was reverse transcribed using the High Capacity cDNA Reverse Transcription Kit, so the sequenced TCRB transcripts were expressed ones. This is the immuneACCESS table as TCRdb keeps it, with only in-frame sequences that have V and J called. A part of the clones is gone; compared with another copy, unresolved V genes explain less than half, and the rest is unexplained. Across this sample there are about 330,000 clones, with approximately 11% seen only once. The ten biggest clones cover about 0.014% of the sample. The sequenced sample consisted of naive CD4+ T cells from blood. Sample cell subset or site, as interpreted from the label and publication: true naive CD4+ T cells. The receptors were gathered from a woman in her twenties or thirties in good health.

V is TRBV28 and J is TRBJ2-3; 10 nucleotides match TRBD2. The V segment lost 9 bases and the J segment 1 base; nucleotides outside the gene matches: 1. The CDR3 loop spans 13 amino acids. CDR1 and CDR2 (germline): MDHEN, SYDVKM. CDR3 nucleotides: TGTGCCAGTCTAGCGGGAGGCACAGATACGCAGTATTTT. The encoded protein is CASLAGGTDTQYF.

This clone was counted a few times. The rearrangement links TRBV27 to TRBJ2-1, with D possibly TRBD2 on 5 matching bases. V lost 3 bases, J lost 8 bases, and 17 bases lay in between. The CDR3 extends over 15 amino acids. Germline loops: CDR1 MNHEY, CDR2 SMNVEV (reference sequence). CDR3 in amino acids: CASSFGEPREDEQFF. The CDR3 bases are TGTGCCAGCAGTTTCGGGGAGCCCCGAGAGGATGAGCAGTTCTTC.

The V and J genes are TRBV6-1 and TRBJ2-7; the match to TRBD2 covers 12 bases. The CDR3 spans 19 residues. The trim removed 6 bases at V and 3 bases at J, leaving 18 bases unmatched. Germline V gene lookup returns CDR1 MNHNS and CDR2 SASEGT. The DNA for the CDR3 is TGTGCCAGCAGAGAAACTAGCGGGAGGACGACCAGTAGGGGCTACGAGCAGTACTTC. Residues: CASRETSGRTTSRGYEQYF.

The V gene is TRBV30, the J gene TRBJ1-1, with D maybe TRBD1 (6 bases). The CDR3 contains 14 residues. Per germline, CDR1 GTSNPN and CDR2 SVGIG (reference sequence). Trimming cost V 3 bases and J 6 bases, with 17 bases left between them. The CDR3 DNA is TGTGCCTGGAGACCCCCCGACAGGCGCTCTGAAGCTTTCTTT. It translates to CAWRPPDRRSEAFF.

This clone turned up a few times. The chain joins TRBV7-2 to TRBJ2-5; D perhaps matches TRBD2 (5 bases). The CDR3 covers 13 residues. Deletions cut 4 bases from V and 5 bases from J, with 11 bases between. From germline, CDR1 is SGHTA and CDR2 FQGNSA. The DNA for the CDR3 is TGTGCCAGCAGCTCCCGACTACGGGAGACCCAGTACTTC. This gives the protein CASSSRLRETQYF.

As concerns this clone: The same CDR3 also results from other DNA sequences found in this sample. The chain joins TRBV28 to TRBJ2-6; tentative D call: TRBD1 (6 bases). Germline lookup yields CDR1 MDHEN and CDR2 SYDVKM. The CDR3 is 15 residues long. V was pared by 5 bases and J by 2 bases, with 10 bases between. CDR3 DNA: TGTGCCAGCAGTAGCACAGGGACTGGGGCCAACGTCCTGACTTTC. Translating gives CASSSTGTGANVLTF.

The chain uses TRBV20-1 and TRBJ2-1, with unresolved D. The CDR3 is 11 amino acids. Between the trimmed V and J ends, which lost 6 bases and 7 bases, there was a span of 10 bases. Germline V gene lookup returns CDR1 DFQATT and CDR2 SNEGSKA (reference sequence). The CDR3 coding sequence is TGCAGTGCCGCCGAGTATAATGAGCAGTTCTTC. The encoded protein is CSAAEYNEQFF.

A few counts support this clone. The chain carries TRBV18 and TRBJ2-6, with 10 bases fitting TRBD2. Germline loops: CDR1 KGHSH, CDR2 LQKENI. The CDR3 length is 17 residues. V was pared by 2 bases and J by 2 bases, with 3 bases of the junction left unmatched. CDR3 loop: CASSPGTSVTGANVLTF. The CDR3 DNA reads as TGTGCCAGCTCACCAGGGACTAGCGTAACTGGGGCCAACGTCCTGACTTTC.

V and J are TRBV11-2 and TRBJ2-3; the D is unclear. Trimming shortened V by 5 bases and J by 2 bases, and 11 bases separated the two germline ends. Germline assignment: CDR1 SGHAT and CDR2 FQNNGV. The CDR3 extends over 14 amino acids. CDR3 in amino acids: CASSTARVTDTQYF. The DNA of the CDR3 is TGTGCCAGCAGCACAGCCCGAGTCACAGATACGCAGTATTTT.

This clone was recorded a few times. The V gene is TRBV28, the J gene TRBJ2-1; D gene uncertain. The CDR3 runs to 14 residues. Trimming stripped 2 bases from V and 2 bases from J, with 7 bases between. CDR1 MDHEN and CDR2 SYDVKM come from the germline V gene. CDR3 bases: TGTGCCAGCAGTTTACAGCGTACCTACAATGAGCAGTTCTTC. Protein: CASSLQRTYNEQFF.

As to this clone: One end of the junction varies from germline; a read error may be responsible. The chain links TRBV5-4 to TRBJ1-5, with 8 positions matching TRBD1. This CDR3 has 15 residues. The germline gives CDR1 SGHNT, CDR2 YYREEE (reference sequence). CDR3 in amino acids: CASSTHRGSNQPQHF. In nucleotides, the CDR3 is TGCGCCAGCAGCACCCACAGGGGGAGCAATCAGCCCCAGCATTTT.

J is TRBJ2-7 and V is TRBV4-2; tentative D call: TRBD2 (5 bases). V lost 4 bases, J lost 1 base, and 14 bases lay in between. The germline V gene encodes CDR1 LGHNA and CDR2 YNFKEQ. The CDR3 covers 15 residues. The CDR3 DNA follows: TGTGCCAGCAGCCTCGAAGCGGCAGATTCCTACGAGCAGTACTTC. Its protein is CASSLEAADSYEQYF.

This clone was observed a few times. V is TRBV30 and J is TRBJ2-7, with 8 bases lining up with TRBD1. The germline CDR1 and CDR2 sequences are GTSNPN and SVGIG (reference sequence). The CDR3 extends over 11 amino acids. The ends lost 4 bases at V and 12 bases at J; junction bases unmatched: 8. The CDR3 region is CAWTTGQGLYF. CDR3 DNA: TGTGCCTGGACCACCGGACAGGGTCTGTACTTC.

The CDR3 DNA is TGTGCCAGCAGCTTGGGCAGGGCTCAGACTGAAGCTTTCTTT. This codes for CASSLGRAQTEAFF. The chain recombines TRBV5-4 with TRBJ1-1; TRBD1 is a possible D gene (5 bases). Germline CDR1 reads SGHNT; CDR2 reads YYREEE (reference sequence). V was pared by 0 bases and J by 5 bases, with 11 bases between. The CDR3 extends over 14 amino acids.

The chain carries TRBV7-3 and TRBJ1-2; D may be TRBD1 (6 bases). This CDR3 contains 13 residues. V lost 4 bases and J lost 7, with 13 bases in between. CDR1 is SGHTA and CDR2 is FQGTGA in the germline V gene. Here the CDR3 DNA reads TGTGCCAGCAGCTATGGGACAATCGCTGGCTACACCTTC. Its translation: CASSYGTIAGYTF.

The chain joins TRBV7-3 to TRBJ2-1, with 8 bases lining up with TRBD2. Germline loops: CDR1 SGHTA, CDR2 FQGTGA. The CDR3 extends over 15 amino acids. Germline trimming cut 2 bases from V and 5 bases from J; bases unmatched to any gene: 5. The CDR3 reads CASSLEREINNEQFF. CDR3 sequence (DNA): TGTGCCAGCAGCTTAGAGCGGGAGATCAACAATGAGCAGTTCTTC.

The CDR3 loop is CASIGGQGYNEQFF. CDR3 coding DNA: TGTGCCAGTATCGGGGGGCAGGGCTACAATGAGCAGTTCTTC. The chain carries TRBV19 and TRBJ2-1; the D gene is possibly TRBD2 (7 bases). This CDR3 has 14 residues. Germline V lookup: CDR1 LNHDA, CDR2 SQIVND (reference sequence). V was clipped by 7 bases and J by 3 bases, with 13 bases between them.

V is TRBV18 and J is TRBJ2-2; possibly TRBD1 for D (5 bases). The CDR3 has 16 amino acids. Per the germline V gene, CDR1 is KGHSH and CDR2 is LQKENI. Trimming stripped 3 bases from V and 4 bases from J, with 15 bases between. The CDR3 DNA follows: TGTGCCAGCTCACCTCAGCGACAGTATGGCACCGGGGAGCTGTTTTTT. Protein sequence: CASSPQRQYGTGELFF.

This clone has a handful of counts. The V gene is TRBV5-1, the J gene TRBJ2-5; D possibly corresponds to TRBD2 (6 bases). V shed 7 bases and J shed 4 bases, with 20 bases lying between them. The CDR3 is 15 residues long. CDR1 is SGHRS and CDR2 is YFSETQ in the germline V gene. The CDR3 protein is CASGSPSGHTETQYF. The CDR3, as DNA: TGCGCCAGCGGGTCCCCCAGCGGGCATACAGAGACCCAGTACTTC.

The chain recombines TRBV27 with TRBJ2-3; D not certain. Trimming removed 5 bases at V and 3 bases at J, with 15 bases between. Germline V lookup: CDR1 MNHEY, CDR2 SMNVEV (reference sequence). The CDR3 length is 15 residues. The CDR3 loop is CASSLSRRFTDTQYF. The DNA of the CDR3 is TGTGCCAGCAGTCTCTCCCGGCGGTTTACAGATACGCAGTATTTT.

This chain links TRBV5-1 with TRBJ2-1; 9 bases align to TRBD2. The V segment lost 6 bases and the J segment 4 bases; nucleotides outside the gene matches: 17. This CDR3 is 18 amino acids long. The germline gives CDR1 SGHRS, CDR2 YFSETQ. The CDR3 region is CASTTVFGLAGLYNEQFF. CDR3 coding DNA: TGCGCCAGCACCACCGTATTTGGCCTAGCGGGATTGTACAATGAGCAGTTCTTC.

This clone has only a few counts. The CDR3 loop is CSVDSRVAGELFF. CDR3 nucleotides: TGCAGCGTTGACAGCAGGGTCGCCGGGGAGCTGTTTTTT. The chain combines TRBV29-1 with TRBJ2-2; tentative D call: TRBD1 (5 bases). Germline V gives CDR1 SQVTM, CDR2 ANQGSEA. V gave up 3 bases and J gave up 6 bases, with 11 bases separating them. This CDR3 is built from 13 residues.

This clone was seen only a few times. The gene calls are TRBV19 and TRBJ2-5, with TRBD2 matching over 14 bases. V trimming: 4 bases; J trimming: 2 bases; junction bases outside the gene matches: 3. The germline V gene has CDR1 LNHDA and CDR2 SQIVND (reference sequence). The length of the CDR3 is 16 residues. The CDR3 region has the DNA TGTGCCAGTAGTAAAGGACTAGCGGGGGGACAAGAGACCCAGTACTTC. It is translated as CASSKGLAGGQETQYF.

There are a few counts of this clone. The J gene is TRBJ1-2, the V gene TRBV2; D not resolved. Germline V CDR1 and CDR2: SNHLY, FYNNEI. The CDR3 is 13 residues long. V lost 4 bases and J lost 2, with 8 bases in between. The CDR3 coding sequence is TGTGCCAGCAGTGTTAACCGGAACTATGGCTACACCTTC. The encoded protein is CASSVNRNYGYTF.